This T cell receptor beta chain emerged from a study of patients and donors after allogeneic stem cell transplantation. TCRdb reanalysed the RT-PCR reads using MiXCR and keeps one entry per CDR3 protein. Of about 960,000 distinct CDR3 sequences listed, approximately 19% are singletons. The CDR3 has 14 amino acids. CDR1 WSHSY and CDR2 SAAADI come from the germline V gene. The V end lost 2 bases, the J end lost 1 base, and 8 bases lay between the germline ends. J is TRBJ1-1 and V is TRBV10-2, with D hard to call. Material for sequencing was blood, either unsorted or a sorted T cell fraction (not recorded which). The source of this sequence is a human donor who was either an allogeneic HSCT recipient or a stem cell or donor lymphocyte infusion donor (not recorded which). It is not recorded whose cells these are; they may come from a transplant donor. CDR3 coding DNA: TGCGCCAGCAGTGAGAGGCGAAAGAACACTGAAGCTTTCTTT. It specifies CASSERRKNTEAFF.